These 21 T cell receptor beta chains originate from one sample sequenced in a study of human T cells and chemical hapten exposure. Time point reported: patch test 3, about 24 weeks after DPC sensitization. The treatment here: therapeutic diphenylcyclopropenone sensitization with weekly scalp DPC. TCRdb recomputed calls from the RACE reads with MiXCR, one row per CDR3 protein. The table records 85,000 to 100,000 distinct CDR3 sequences, roughly 27% of them present only once. Sample: whole blood, taken in connection with sensitization to the hapten diphenylcyclopropenone (DPC). Source of these receptors: a middle-aged man with alopecia areata. Some clones in this sample may be carry-over from other donors' samples.

V usage is TRBV20-1 and J usage is TRBJ2-1, with D possibly matching TRBD1 (6 bases). The CDR3 totals 12 residues. Germline CDR1 reads DFQATT; CDR2 reads SNEGSKA (reference sequence). V was pared by 1 base and J by 10 bases, with 11 bases between. CDR3: CSARGSGGEQFF. The DNA for the CDR3 is TGCAGTGCTAGAGGGTCTGGGGGCGAGCAGTTCTTC.

This chain connects TRBV29-1 to TRBJ2-2; TRBD2 is a possible D gene (5 bases). Trimming took off 3 bases at V and 1 base at J, with 6 bases between the two ends. Germline CDR1 is SQVTM and CDR2 is ANQGSEA. The CDR3 is 13 residues long. The DNA of the CDR3 is TGCAGCGTTGATCGGGAGAACACCGGGGAGCTGTTTTTT. This codes for CSVDRENTGELFF.

This clonotype has only a few counts. The chain joins TRBV20-1 to TRBJ1-6, with D possibly being TRBD1 (5 bases). The V end lost 1 base, the J end lost 12 bases, and 13 bases lay between the germline ends. Germline V gene sequence: CDR1 DFQATT, CDR2 SNEGSKA (reference sequence). The CDR3 has 13 amino acids. The CDR3 sequence is CSARGLGGEPLHF. The DNA of the CDR3 is TGCAGTGCTAGAGGTTTGGGAGGGGAACCCCTCCACTTT.

The V gene is TRBV12-3 or TRBV12-4, the J gene TRBJ1-5; 9 bases map to TRBD1. V was pared by 4 bases and J by 5 bases, with 6 bases of the junction left unmatched. This CDR3 contains 15 residues. The CDR3 is CASSSADRGDQPQHF. CDR3 nucleotides: TGTGCCAGCAGTTCCGCGGACAGGGGAGATCAGCCCCAGCATTTT.

The rearrangement joins TRBV9 to TRBJ2-5, with a possible D match to TRBD1 (5 bases). This CDR3 contains 9 residues. Germline V lookup: CDR1 SGDLS, CDR2 YYNGEE. CDR3 DNA: TGTGCAAACAGGGAGACCCAGTACTTC. Protein sequence: CANRETQYF.

V gene TRBV2 combines with J gene TRBJ2-2, with a weak D call TRBD1 (6 bases). CDR3 length: 14 amino acids. The germline V gene has CDR1 SNHLY and CDR2 FYNNEI. Trimming cost V 7 bases and J 8 bases, with 17 bases left between them. The CDR3 region is CASTEQGPSGELFF. The CDR3 region has the DNA TGTGCCAGCACCGAACAGGGCCCGAGTGGGGAGCTGTTTTTT.

The V and J genes are TRBV11-2 and TRBJ1-1; the match to TRBD1 covers 9 bases. This CDR3 contains 15 residues. The germline V gene has CDR1 SGHAT and CDR2 FQNNGV. V trimming: 6 bases; J trimming: 1 base; junction bases outside the gene matches: 6. In DNA, the CDR3 is TGTGCCAGCAGGGCCGGGACAGGGACGAACACTGAAGCTTTCTTT. Translation: CASRAGTGTNTEAFF.

The chain combines TRBV3-1 with TRBJ2-5, with D hard to call. CDR3 length: 15 residues. Trimming removed 0 bases from V and 2 bases from J, with 10 bases in between. Germline values: CDR1 LGHDT, CDR2 YNNKEL (reference sequence). The CDR3, as DNA: TGTGCCAGCAGCCAAGATCCTAGACCTCAAGAGACCCAGTACTTC. Translated: CASSQDPRPQETQYF.

The chain employs TRBV24-1 and TRBJ2-3; D uncertain. Germline CDR1 and CDR2: KGHDR and SFDVKD. CDR3 length: 13 residues. Trimming left V 1 base short and J 4 bases short, with 5 bases between. This CDR3 is CATSDLGADTQYF. For the CDR3, the DNA is TGTGCCACCAGTGATTTAGGAGCAGATACGCAGTATTTT.

This clonotype was seen a few times. This chain uses TRBV6-6 with TRBJ1-6, with no clear D. CDR3 length: 16 residues. V lost 2 bases and J lost 6, with 14 bases in between. Germline lookup yields CDR1 MNHNY and CDR2 SVGAGI (reference sequence). In DNA, the CDR3 is TGTGCCAGCAGTTACGATCGGCAGGTCCGTAATTCACCCCTCCACTTT. Translating it yields CASSYDRQVRNSPLHF.

In its sample, this clonotype ranks as medium-sized. The chain joins TRBV7-9 to TRBJ2-3; 11 bases map to TRBD2. The CDR3 is made up of 16 amino acids. After removal of 5 bases from V and 3 bases from J, the junction contained 7 bases not matched to a gene. Germline CDR1 SEHNR, CDR2 FQNEAQ (reference sequence). CDR3 sequence reads: CASSGPSGRTTDTQYF. DNA of the CDR3: TGTGCCAGCAGCGGACCTAGCGGGAGGACGACAGATACGCAGTATTTT.

The table lists this clonotype with a few counts. The V call is TRBV7-9, the J call TRBJ2-3; D remains unclear. V lost 7 bases and J 4 bases, leaving 6 bases between the germline ends. Germline-derived CDR1 and CDR2 are SEHNR and FQNEAQ (reference sequence). The CDR3 has 11 amino acids. The CDR3 loop is CASTLSDTQYF. The DNA for the CDR3 is TGTGCCAGCACTCTTTCAGATACGCAGTATTTT.

In nucleotides, the CDR3 is TGCAGTGCTAGTGTGAGTGGGACAGTCAATCAGCCCCAGCATTTT. Protein sequence: CSASVSGTVNQPQHF. The chain uses TRBV20-1 and TRBJ1-5, with 7 positions matching TRBD1. The germline gives CDR1 DFQATT, CDR2 SNEGSKA (reference sequence). Losses at the gene ends were 3 bases for V and 3 bases for J; bases not matched to a gene: 8. This CDR3 spans 15 amino acids.

This sequence joins TRBV9 and TRBJ1-1; unclear D gene. CDR1 is SGDLS and CDR2 is YYNGEE in the germline V gene. V lost 3 bases to trimming and J lost 3 bases, with 9 bases between them. The CDR3 has 13 amino acids. CDR3 protein: CASSAQLYTEAFF. The CDR3 nucleotides read TGTGCCAGCAGCGCTCAGCTTTACACTGAAGCTTTCTTT.

The V call is TRBV6-1, the J call TRBJ1-1, with D uncertain. The V end lost 0 bases, the J end lost 1 base, and 6 bases lay between the germline ends. Germline V gene data show CDR1 as MNHNS and CDR2 as SASEGT. The CDR3 contains 14 residues. CDR3: CASSEAETNTEAFF. CDR3 bases: TGTGCCAGCAGTGAAGCAGAAACGAACACTGAAGCTTTCTTT.

In its sample, this clonotype was seen a few times. The chain carries TRBV5-1 and TRBJ2-3, with a tentative D call TRBD1 (5 bases). The CDR3 is 15 amino acids. Between the trimmed V and J ends, which lost 0 bases and 1 base, there was a span of 9 bases. Per the germline V gene, CDR1 is SGHRS and CDR2 is YFSETQ. CDR3 bases: TGCGCCAGCAGCTTGGCCGACAGTCGCACAGATACGCAGTATTTT. It specifies CASSLADSRTDTQYF.

The chain recombines TRBV20-1 with TRBJ2-7; 7 bases agree with TRBD2. Germline V gene data show CDR1 as DFQATT and CDR2 as SNEGSKA (reference sequence). V lost 3 bases and J lost 1; bases outside the gene matches: 3. The length of the CDR3 is 13 residues. This chain's CDR3 is CSARALASYEQYF. The CDR3 DNA sequence: TGCAGTGCTAGGGCACTAGCGTCCTACGAGCAGTACTTC.

This clonotype has only a few counts. The chain recombines TRBV6-2 or TRBV6-3 with TRBJ1-5; D uncertain. The germline CDR1 and CDR2 sequences are MNHEY and SVGEGT. Trimming cost V 2 bases and J 5 bases, with 10 bases left between them. This CDR3 is built from 14 residues. The CDR3 DNA reads as TGTGCCAGCAGTTACCCGGGCACATATCAGCCCCAGCATTTT. Amino acids: CASSYPGTYQPQHF.

The chain is built from TRBV12-3 or TRBV12-4 and TRBJ2-1, with D possibly matching TRBD2 (5 bases). CDR3 length equals 13 residues. Trimming cost V 2 bases and J 8 bases, with 10 bases left between them. CDR3 in DNA: TGTGCCAGCAGTTTAAATACGGGATATGAGCAGTTCTTC. Protein product: CASSLNTGYEQFF.

This chain joins TRBV20-1 and TRBJ1-5; D gene ambiguous. Trimming removed 6 bases at V and 3 bases at J, with 12 bases between. CDR3 length: 13 amino acids. Germline CDR1 is DFQATT and CDR2 is SNEGSKA (reference sequence). The CDR3 sequence is CSAHREDNQPQHF. The DNA for the CDR3 is TGCAGTGCCCACCGGGAAGACAATCAGCCCCAGCATTTT.

This clonotype was found many times. The gene calls are TRBV25-1 and TRBJ2-7; no clear D. The CDR3 extends over 11 amino acids. In germline, CDR1 is MGHDK, CDR2 SYGVNS. Trimming left V 9 bases short and J 2 bases short, with 8 bases between. This CDR3 is CASRGPYEQYF. CDR3 DNA: TGTGCCAGTCGTGGCCCCTACGAGCAGTACTTC.